This entry lists 22 T cell receptor beta chains sequenced from one sample in a study of blood T cell repertoires in COVID-19. Sequenced by immunoSEQ multiplex PCR; TCRdb stores in-frame clones only, minus some. The sample gives over 200,000 clones, roughly 90% of which show up once; approximately 10% is in the top ten. Sample: PBMCs or T cells enriched from blood (not recorded which). The receptor source for this set is a young man with acute COVID-19.

The chain carries TRBV5-6 and TRBJ1-3, with 7 bases matching TRBD1. Losses at the gene ends were 3 bases for V and 1 base for J; bases not matched to a gene: 4. The CDR3 loop spans 15 amino acids. From germline, CDR1 is SGHDT and CDR2 YYEEEE. CDR3 sequence reads: CASSWGQYSGNTIYF. In nucleotides, the CDR3 is TGTGCCAGCAGCTGGGGACAGTATTCTGGAAACACCATATATTTT.

The chain employs TRBV7-2 and TRBJ2-1; maybe TRBD2 (6 bases). Trimming took off 0 bases at V and 12 bases at J, with 9 bases between the two ends. Germline CDR1 SGHTA, CDR2 FQGNSA. The CDR3 covers 12 residues. The CDR3 region is CASSLAGRGQFF. CDR3 coding DNA: TGTGCCAGCAGCTTAGCGGGGCGGGGGCAGTTCTTC.

The V and J genes are TRBV24-1 and TRBJ2-5; 8 nucleotides agree with TRBD1. The germline CDR1 and CDR2 sequences are KGHDR and SFDVKD. The CDR3 has 15 amino acids. The V segment lost 4 bases and the J segment 4 bases; nucleotides outside the gene matches: 7. In DNA form, the CDR3 reads TGTGCCACCAGTGAAGACAGGGGAGGAGGAGAGACCCAGTACTTC. Protein product: CATSEDRGGGETQYF.

The V call is TRBV19, the J call TRBJ2-7; no clear D gene. This CDR3 has 14 amino acids. V shed 3 bases and J shed 2 bases, with 11 bases lying between them. Germline loops: CDR1 LNHDA, CDR2 SQIVND (reference sequence). This chain's CDR3 is CASSIPALPYEQYF. The CDR3 DNA follows: TGTGCCAGTAGTATTCCTGCGTTACCCTACGAGCAGTACTTC.

The J gene is TRBJ2-5, the V gene TRBV5-1; 9 nucleotides line up with TRBD2. The germline gives CDR1 SGHRS, CDR2 YFSETQ. V was pared by 8 bases and J by 3 bases, with 11 bases of the junction left unmatched. This CDR3 is built from 15 residues. The chain's CDR3 is CASKPSGMREETQYF. The CDR3 region has the DNA TGCGCCAGTAAACCTAGCGGGATGAGGGAAGAGACCCAGTACTTC.

Only a few counts were recorded for this clone. The rearrangement uses TRBV27 and TRBJ2-7, with 10 bases aligning to TRBD2. With V trimmed by 5 bases and J by 7 bases, 11 bases remained unmatched. The CDR3 runs to 15 residues. Germline V gene sequence: CDR1 MNHEY, CDR2 SMNVEV (reference sequence). The CDR3 reads CASSPTTSGPREQYF. In DNA form, the CDR3 reads TGTGCCAGCAGTCCGACGACTAGCGGGCCGAGGGAGCAGTACTTC.

The V gene is TRBV12-3 or TRBV12-4, the J gene TRBJ2-7; D ambiguous. The CDR3 is made up of 13 amino acids. V lost 6 bases and J 7 bases, leaving 16 bases between the germline ends. The CDR3 DNA is TGTGCCAGCAGCTCGGTCCCTACGTGGGAGCAGTACTTC. It translates to CASSSVPTWEQYF.

V usage is TRBV5-1 and J usage is TRBJ2-5, with D perhaps matching TRBD1 (6 bases). CDR1 SGHRS and CDR2 YFSETQ come from the germline V gene. Trimming shortened V by 5 bases and J by 2 bases, and 10 bases separated the two germline ends. The CDR3 runs to 13 residues. The CDR3 DNA reads as TGCGCCAGCAGGAAAACAGGGCAAGAGACCCAGTACTTC. Its protein product is CASRKTGQETQYF.

This clone occurred once. The J gene is TRBJ2-7, the V gene TRBV11-2; D unclear. The CDR3 is 14 residues long. Trimming shortened V by 4 bases and J by 4 bases, and 14 bases separated the two germline ends. Germline V gene lookup returns CDR1 SGHAT and CDR2 FQNNGV. CDR3 sequence reads: CASSSSSSRYEQYF. For the CDR3, the DNA is TGTGCCAGCAGCTCCTCGAGTAGTAGATACGAGCAGTACTTC.

The chain links TRBV30 to TRBJ1-3; D unclear. The germline gives CDR1 GTSNPN, CDR2 SVGIG (reference sequence). The CDR3 is 14 amino acids. With 2 bases removed from V and 1 base from J, the gap between germline ends came to 9 bases. CDR3 region: CAWSMAGSGNTIYF. CDR3 nucleotides: TGTGCCTGGAGTATGGCAGGATCTGGAAACACCATATATTTT.

V and J are TRBV30 and TRBJ1-6; D not resolved. V dropped 1 base and J dropped 7 bases, with 5 bases sitting between them. This CDR3 region has 12 residues. In germline, CDR1 is GTSNPN, CDR2 SVGIG (reference sequence). This chain's CDR3 is CAWSAENSPLHF. The CDR3 bases are TGTGCCTGGAGTGCAGAAAATTCACCCCTCCACTTT. Drawing the rest from reference TRBV30 and TRBJ1-6, the complete variable domain is SQTIHQWPATLVQPVGSPLSLECTVEGTSNPNLYWYRQAAGRGLQLLFYSVGIGQISSEVPQNLSASRPQDRQFILSSKKLLLSDSGFYLCAWSAENSPLHFGNGTRLTVT.

The genes are TRBV7-8 and TRBJ2-2; the match to TRBD2 covers 7 bases. The germline gives CDR1 SGHVS, CDR2 FQNEAQ. The CDR3 runs 19 residues. V lost 7 bases to trimming and J lost 2 bases; unmatched junction nucleotides: 19. CDR3 amino acids: CASIPTHPSGGTNTGELFF. The CDR3 DNA sequence: TGTGCCAGCATCCCAACGCACCCTAGCGGAGGAACCAACACCGGGGAGCTGTTTTTT.

Of note for this clone: The sample contains more than one DNA sequence encoding this CDR3. V gene TRBV30 combines with J gene TRBJ1-1; D not certain. V was trimmed by 2 bases and J by 3 bases, leaving 7 bases between them. Germline V gene data show CDR1 as GTSNPN and CDR2 as SVGIG (reference sequence). The length of the CDR3 is 12 residues. CDR3 DNA: TGTGCCTGGAGTCCCGGGGACACTGAAGCTTTCTTT. Its protein is CAWSPGDTEAFF.

The table lists this clone with a few counts. This chain links TRBV6-5 with TRBJ2-7; D might be TRBD1 (7 bases). Trimming removed 8 bases from V and 4 bases from J, with 15 bases in between. The CDR3 is 13 residues long. CDR1 is MNHEY and CDR2 is SVGAGI in the germline V gene. The DNA for the CDR3 is TGTGCCAGCCGGGGGACAGACCTTTACGAGCAGTACTTC. This encodes CASRGTDLYEQYF.

This clone was detected only once. The chain recombines TRBV27 with TRBJ2-7, with D perhaps TRBD2 (6 bases). The CDR3 has 15 residues. Germline assignment: CDR1 MNHEY and CDR2 SMNVEV (reference sequence). V gave up 0 bases and J gave up 3 bases, with 12 bases separating them. The CDR3 protein is CASSLSIADNYEQYF. In DNA form, the CDR3 reads TGTGCCAGCAGTTTATCGATAGCGGACAACTACGAGCAGTACTTC.

This clone appeared many times. The rearrangement uses TRBV3-1 (or the pseudogene TRBV3-2) and TRBJ2-7; 8 bases are shared with TRBD2. Trimming removed 6 bases from V and 4 bases from J; junction bases left unmatched: 8. The germline V gene encodes CDR1 LGHDT and CDR2 YNNKEL (reference sequence). The CDR3 contains 14 residues. CDR3 DNA sequence: TGTGCCAGCAGTCCGATGACTAGCGTGTACGAGCAGTACTTC. The encoded protein is CASSPMTSVYEQYF.

The genes are TRBV3-1 (or the pseudogene TRBV3-2) and TRBJ1-2, with 7 bases fitting TRBD1. After removal of 1 base from V and 0 bases from J, the junction contained 5 bases not matched to a gene. This CDR3 spans 16 amino acids. Germline assignment: CDR1 LGHDT and CDR2 YNNKEL (reference sequence). In nucleotides, the CDR3 is TGTGCCAGCAGCCAAGCCGGGACAGTAGCTAACTATGGCTACACCTTC. As protein: CASSQAGTVANYGYTF.

V usage is TRBV6-1 and J usage is TRBJ2-3; 12 nucleotides align to TRBD2. Unmatched junction bases numbered 4, after V lost 2 bases and J lost 4 bases. This CDR3 comprises 16 residues. In germline, CDR1 is MNHNS, CDR2 SASEGT. The CDR3, as DNA: TGTGCCAGCAGTGAAAGACTAGCGGGGGATTCAGATACGCAGTATTTT. As protein: CASSERLAGDSDTQYF.

The chain carries TRBV4-3 and TRBJ2-1; D is perhaps TRBD1 (6 bases). Germline V CDR1 and CDR2: LGHNA, YSLEER. V lost 0 bases, J lost 6 bases, and 15 bases lay in between. The CDR3 contains 16 residues. CDR3 loop: CASSQEQGSGGNEQFF. CDR3 sequence (DNA): TGCGCCAGCAGCCAAGAACAGGGAAGTGGAGGCAATGAGCAGTTCTTC.

The rearrangement links TRBV2 to TRBJ2-7, with D unresolved. Trimming left V 5 bases short and J 2 bases short, with 7 bases between. In germline, CDR1 is SNHLY, CDR2 FYNNEI. The CDR3 spans 12 residues. CDR3 loop: CASSTETYEQYF. DNA of the CDR3: TGTGCCAGCAGTACAGAAACCTACGAGCAGTACTTC.

The CDR3 DNA reads TGTGCCAGCTCACCACCTAAGGGTCAAGCGGGAGCCTACGAGCAGTACTTC. It encodes CASSPPKGQAGAYEQYF. This rearrangement joins TRBV18 to TRBJ2-7; 8 bases fit TRBD2. Germline CDR1 reads KGHSH; CDR2 reads LQKENI. V shed 0 bases and J 2 bases; nucleotides not matched to a gene: 9. The CDR3 sequence is 17 residues long.

The chain combines TRBV4-2 with TRBJ2-1, with D perhaps matching TRBD2 (6 bases). Trimming left V 3 bases short and J 0 bases short, with 12 bases between. The germline gives CDR1 LGHNA, CDR2 YNFKEQ. There are 16 residues in the CDR3. The CDR3 region has the DNA TGTGCCAGCAGCCAGGAAGCGGGTAGCTCCTACAATGAGCAGTTCTTC. Encoded protein: CASSQEAGSSYNEQFF.